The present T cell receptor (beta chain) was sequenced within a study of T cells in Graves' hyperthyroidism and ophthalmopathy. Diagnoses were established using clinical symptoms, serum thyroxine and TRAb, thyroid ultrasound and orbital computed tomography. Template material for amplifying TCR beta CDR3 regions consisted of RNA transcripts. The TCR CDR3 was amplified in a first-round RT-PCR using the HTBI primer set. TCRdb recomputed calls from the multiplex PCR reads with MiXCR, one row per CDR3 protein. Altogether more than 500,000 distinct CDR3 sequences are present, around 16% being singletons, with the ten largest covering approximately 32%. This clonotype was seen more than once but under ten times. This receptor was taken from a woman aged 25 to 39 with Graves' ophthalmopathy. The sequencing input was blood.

CDR3: CSFDQGGTDTQYF. The DNA for the CDR3 is TGCAGCTTCGACCAGGGGGGCACAGATACGCAGTATTTT. This chain uses TRBV29-1 with TRBJ2-3, with TRBD1 identical over 7 bases. The ends lost 8 bases at V and 1 base at J; junction bases unmatched: 6. Germline V CDR1 and CDR2: SQVTM, ANQGSEA. This CDR3 has 13 residues.